This TCR beta chain is from a study of Ad26.COV2.S vaccination and SARS-CoV-2 variants. Here immunoSEQ multiplex PCR was the method, and the copy in TCRdb shows in-frame clones only, minus some. The table has about 680,000 clones, around 89% seen once. In regard to this clone: What it recognizes is unknown. The sample contains more than one DNA sequence encoding this CDR3.

CDR1 and CDR2 (germline): LNHDA, SQIVND (reference sequence). The ends were cut back, 9 bases at V and 1 base at J, with 7 bases in the middle. This CDR3 is built from 11 residues. Regarding the study as a whole: The authors reported substantial breadth in spike-specific CD8+ and CD4+ T cell responses after vaccination.

Described treatment: some 20 received Ad26.COV2.S at low or high dose, single or two shots; a few received placebo; per-sample allocation not given. The samples date from day 63 after the first vaccine or placebo injection. This Boston cohort included adults aged 18-55 years. SARS-CoV-2 spike from the Wuhan strain was encoded by the vaccine, an Ad26 vector. This material consisted of peripheral blood, taken in a trial of Ad26.COV2.S vaccine versus placebo. The chain links TRBV19 to TRBJ2-7; D is unclear. This clonotype was sampled from a person aged 18-65 years who received the Ad26.COV2.S COVID-19 vaccine or a placebo. The CDR3 nucleotides read TGTGCCAGCAGAAATTCCTACGAGCAGTACTTC. Translating it yields CASRNSYEQYF.